This TCR beta chain was documented in a study of cytomegalovirus exposure and HLA in healthy donors. This clone was counted only a few times. Its antigen is undetermined. The PCR contained 60 Vbeta and 13 Jbeta primers. Generated by immunoSEQ multiplex PCR, the TCRdb table keeps only in-frame clones and is missing some. The table lists roughly 150,000 clones, about four fifths of them singletons, with 7.5% to 9.5% in the top ten. Regarding the study as a whole: Earlier findings revealed that most TCR beta V segments proved productive either about 87% or about 30% of the time. Most observed TCR sequences were rare, whereas some public TCRs were detected in many donors. Later genetic work tied a missense DCLRE1C variant to beta-chain V and J trimming.

The sequence was obtained from a male donor in good health and CMV-seropositive. Material for sequencing was PBMCs.

This chain's CDR3 is CASSSSGASGNTIYF. The CDR3 bases are TGCGCCAGCAGCTCATCTGGGGCCTCTGGAAACACCATATATTTT. This rearrangement joins TRBV5-1 to TRBJ1-3, with TRBD1 as a possible D gene (5 bases). Trimming removed 3 bases from V and 0 bases from J, with 10 bases in between. This CDR3 has 15 residues. The germline V gene encodes CDR1 SGHRS and CDR2 YFSETQ.